This TCR beta chain was identified during a study of blood T cell repertoires in COVID-19. Across the whole study: Whether acute or convalescent, the COVID-19 samples came from the United States, Italy and Spain. T cells, B-cell-depleted T cells, or PBMCs supplied cDNA or gDNA.

Method: immunoSEQ multiplex PCR; TCRdb's copy keeps in-frame clones and lacks some. The data contain just under 90,000 clones, about 91% of them singletons. Looked up from germline, CDR1 is KGHSH and CDR2 is LQKENI. Trimming cost V 1 base and J 1 base; bases outside gene matches: 14. CDR3 length: 20 residues. The specimen was peripheral blood. The chain couples TRBV18 to TRBJ2-1; 9 bases line up with TRBD1. The sequence was obtained from a man aged 55-75 years with acute or convalescent COVID-19. CDR3 in DNA: TGTGCCAGCTCACCACTCCGGGGGACAGGGTCGAAATCGTCCTACAATGAGCAGTTCTTC. Protein: CASSPLRGTGSKSSYNEQFF.